This T cell receptor beta chain stems from a study of regulatory T cells in long-lasting Graves disease. Study overall: Those Graves' patients who were newly diagnosed had been on antithyroid drugs under 3 months.

This clonotype was found many times. The antigen is not known. CDR3-region Arm-PCR and iRepertoire HTBI primers produced the TCR beta libraries. Each CDR3 protein is one row after TCRdb ran MiXCR on the multiplex PCR reads. This repertoire shows hundreds of thousands of distinct CDR3 sequences, about 15% found once; its top ten account for 12%. Study conclusions and caveats: Persistent patients had a count of shared public clonotypes (around 2,700) that exceeded that of new patients (almost 1,000).

Time point defined: newly diagnosed GD, antithyroid drugs for less than 3 months. From PBMCs, RNA was extracted and then used to make the TCR library. American Thyroid Association guidelines served as the basis for diagnosing Graves' disease. This CDR3 has 16 amino acids. Germline lookup yields CDR1 MNHEY and CDR2 SMNVEV (reference sequence). The V end lost 0 bases, the J end lost 5 bases, and 16 bases lay between the germline ends. The same sample was also used in a study of T cells in Graves' hyperthyroidism and ophthalmopathy. That study reports: Newly diagnosed hyperthyroidism patients aged 18 to 65 years had disease lasting under 2 months.

The sequence came from a young man with Graves disease. The chain recombines TRBV27 with TRBJ2-5; D is possibly TRBD1 (5 bases). This sample comprised peripheral blood mononuclear cells (PBMCs), obtained at new diagnosis, from a patient treated with antithyroid drugs. As DNA, the CDR3 is TGTGCCAGCAGTTTATCGGTCGCAGGGATGCGTGAGACCCAGTACTTC. Translated, it gives CASSLSVAGMRETQYF.